The next 10 T cell receptor beta chains were all read from a single sample in a study of regulatory T cells in long-lasting Graves disease. The time point denotes: newly diagnosed GD, antithyroid drugs for less than 3 months. From RNA extracted from PBMCs, the TCR library was made. According to the study, TCR beta libraries were built with iRepertoire HTBI primers and CDR3-region Arm-PCR. TCRdb used MiXCR to reprocess the multiplex PCR reads, holding one entry per CDR3 protein. There are 440,000 or so distinct CDR3 sequences in the sample; approximately 15% occur only once, and about a sixth lies in the top ten. The same sample was also used in a study of T cells in Graves' hyperthyroidism and ophthalmopathy.

The sequencing used peripheral blood mononuclear cells (PBMCs), collected at new diagnosis, from a patient treated with antithyroid drugs. These TCRs come from a woman aged 25-40 years with Graves disease.

As regards this clonotype: This could be a read error, since a much larger clone is one nucleotide away. The genes are TRBV6-2 or TRBV6-3 and TRBJ2-3, with 7 bases lining up with TRBD2. CDR3 length: 16 amino acids. Per the germline V gene, CDR1 is MNHEY and CDR2 is SVGEGT. Losses at the gene ends were 10 bases for V and 5 bases for J; bases not matched to a gene: 18. The chain's CDR3 is CATFSLSSGLIDTQYF. For the CDR3, the DNA is TGTGCCACCTTCTCTTTGTCTAGCGGACTCATAGATACGCAGTATTTT.

This clonotype was counted at least ten times. The gene calls are TRBV18 and TRBJ2-1; D unclear. With 2 bases removed from V and 0 bases from J, the gap between germline ends came to 8 bases. This CDR3 is 15 amino acids long. The germline V gene has CDR1 KGHSH and CDR2 LQKENI. The DNA of the CDR3 is TGTGCCAGCTCACCAGAACGGAGCTCCTACAATGAGCAGTTCTTC. Protein sequence: CASSPERSSYNEQFF. The complete variable domain, with remaining parts taken from reference TRBV18 and TRBJ2-1, reads NAGVMQNPRHLVRRRGQEARLRCSPMKGHSHVYWYRQLPEEGLKFMVYLQKENIIDESGMPKERFSAEFPKEGPSILRIQQVVRGDSAAYFCASSPERSSYNEQFFGPGTRLTVL.

This chain connects TRBV28 to TRBJ2-7; TRBD1 agrees at 7 bases. This CDR3 comprises 13 residues. Germline CDR1 MDHEN, CDR2 SYDVKM. The V and J ends lost 8 bases and 0 bases, in that order; junction bases with no gene match: 4. This CDR3 reads CASHRGSSYEQYF. The CDR3 DNA is TGTGCCAGCCACAGGGGTAGCTCCTACGAGCAGTACTTC.

There are many counts of this clonotype. The chain is built from TRBV12-3 or TRBV12-4 and TRBJ2-7, with D perhaps matching TRBD2 (5 bases). The CDR3 has 15 residues. V lost 2 bases to trimming and J lost 6 bases, with 17 bases between them. In nucleotides, the CDR3 is TGTGCCAGCAGTTTAACGGGATTTCGTTGGGGCGAGCAGTACTTC. This codes for CASSLTGFRWGEQYF.

The sample holds many counts of this clonotype. This rearrangement joins TRBV7-9 to TRBJ2-7, with 8 bases identical to TRBD1. The CDR3 has 13 residues. The germline gives CDR1 SEHNR, CDR2 FQNEAQ (reference sequence). V gave up 5 bases and J gave up 3 bases; unmatched junction bases: 3. The CDR3 is CASSRTGNYEQYF. In DNA form, the CDR3 reads TGTGCCAGCAGCCGGACAGGGAACTACGAGCAGTACTTC.

This clonotype was seen only a few times. A single base separates this from a much larger clone, so it may be a read error. The V gene is TRBV3-1, the J gene TRBJ2-1, with 12 bases fitting TRBD2. The last part of the DNA fits TRBJ2-5 better; the J call may be wrong. Germline lookup yields CDR1 LGHDT and CDR2 YNNKEL (reference sequence). The CDR3 has 15 amino acids. The CDR3 DNA follows: TGTGCCAGCGGCCAGCGGACTAGCGGGGCGCGGACCCAGTACTTC. It codes for CASGQRTSGARTQYF.

A few counts support this clonotype. The rearrangement joins TRBV20-1 to TRBJ2-2; tentatively, D is TRBD2 (7 bases). Per germline, CDR1 DFQATT and CDR2 SNEGSKA (reference sequence). The CDR3 length is 17 residues. V lost 0 bases, J lost 1 base, and 15 bases lay in between. This CDR3 is CSARDAGATGNTGELFF. The CDR3, as DNA: TGCAGTGCTAGAGATGCGGGGGCGACAGGGAACACCGGGGAGCTGTTTTTT.

The gene calls are TRBV24-1 and TRBJ1-3; 11 nucleotides align to TRBD1. J lost 3 bases, V lost 7 bases, and 4 bases had no gene match. The CDR3 totals 15 residues. Germline-derived CDR1 and CDR2 are KGHDR and SFDVKD. The CDR3 loop reads CATRDRGLGGNTIYF. As DNA, the CDR3 is TGTGCCACCAGGGACAGGGGGCTTGGTGGAAACACCATATATTTT.

This sequence joins TRBV12-3 or TRBV12-4 and TRBJ2-2; 11 bases match TRBD2. The CDR3 extends over 15 amino acids. After removal of 5 bases from V and 5 bases from J, the junction contained 4 bases not matched to a gene. CDR3 residues: CASSPTSGKTGELFF. The CDR3 DNA reads TGTGCCAGCAGTCCGACTAGCGGGAAAACCGGGGAGCTGTTTTTT.

The V call is TRBV20-1, the J call TRBJ1-6, with no clear D. This CDR3 region has 16 residues. V shed 5 bases and J shed 0 bases, with 14 bases lying between them. Germline V lookup: CDR1 DFQATT, CDR2 SNEGSKA (reference sequence). CDR3: CSAFLDGSSYNSPLHF. CDR3 sequence (DNA): TGCAGTGCTTTCCTGGACGGGAGCTCCTATAATTCACCCCTCCACTTT.